This T cell receptor beta chain was captured in a study of neoadjuvant anti-PD-1 for oral cavity cancer. Profiling relied on immunoSEQ multiplex PCR, and the TCRdb table lists in-frame clones only, not all of them. The sample records about 11,000 clones, under 65% being singletons. The ends were cut back, 0 bases at V and 4 bases at J, with 10 bases in the middle. Germline-derived CDR1 and CDR2 are SGHAT and FQNNGV. The length of the CDR3 is 15 residues. This material consisted of tumor tissue, taken before nivolumab (anti-PD-1) treatment. This TCR derives from a person between 35 and 79 years old with oral cavity squamous cell carcinoma. The J gene is TRBJ2-1, the V gene TRBV11-2, with D possibly TRBD2 on 7 matching bases. CDR3 nucleotide sequence: TGTGCCAGCAGCTTAGAGCGGGGGCTTTACAATGAGCAGTTCTTC. This codes for CASSLERGLYNEQFF.